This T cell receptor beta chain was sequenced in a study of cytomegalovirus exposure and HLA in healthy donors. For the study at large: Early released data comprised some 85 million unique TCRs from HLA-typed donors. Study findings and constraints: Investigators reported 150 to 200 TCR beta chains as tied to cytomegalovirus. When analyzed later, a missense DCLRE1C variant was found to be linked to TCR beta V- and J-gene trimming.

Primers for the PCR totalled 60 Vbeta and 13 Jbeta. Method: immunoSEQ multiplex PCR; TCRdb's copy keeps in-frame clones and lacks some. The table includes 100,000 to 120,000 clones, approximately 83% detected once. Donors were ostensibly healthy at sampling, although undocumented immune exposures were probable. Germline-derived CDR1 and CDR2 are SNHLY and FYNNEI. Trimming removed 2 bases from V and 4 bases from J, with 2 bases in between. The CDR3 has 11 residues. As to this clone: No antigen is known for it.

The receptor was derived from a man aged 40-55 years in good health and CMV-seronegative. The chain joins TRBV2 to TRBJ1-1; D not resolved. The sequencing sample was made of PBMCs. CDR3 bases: TGTGCCAGCAGTGAACGCACTGAAGCTTTCTTT. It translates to CASSERTEAFF.